One sample yielded the 26 T cell receptor beta chains listed below, sequenced in a study of T cells in Graves' hyperthyroidism and ophthalmopathy. Authors of the study amplified TCR beta CDR3 regions from RNA transcripts. Using the HTBI primer set, a first-round RT-PCR was run on the TCR CDR3. One entry per CDR3 protein, called by TCRdb with MiXCR from the multiplex PCR reads. The sample holds about 570,000 distinct CDR3 sequences, roughly 46% seen once. Source material: peripheral blood or thyroid tissue (not recorded which). Receptors originate from an adult woman with Graves' disease, either hyperthyroidism or ophthalmopathy (not recorded which).

A few counts support this clonotype. V and J are TRBV20-1 and TRBJ2-7; the D gene is possibly TRBD2 (5 bases). This CDR3 spans 14 amino acids. Trimming pared 0 bases from V and 10 bases from J, leaving 19 bases between. Germline values: CDR1 DFQATT, CDR2 SNEGSKA (reference sequence). Written as DNA, the CDR3 is TGCAGTGCTAGAGAAGGCGGGTACCTTACGGAACAGTACTTC. Translating gives CSAREGGYLTEQYF.

At least ten counts were recorded for this clonotype. This chain connects TRBV10-3 to TRBJ2-7; weak D call: TRBD1 (5 bases). V lost 3 bases, J lost 2 bases, and 11 bases lay in between. The CDR3 has 14 residues. Per germline, CDR1 ENHRY and CDR2 SYGVKD. CDR3 loop: CAISDPTGAYEQYF. CDR3 nucleotide sequence: TGTGCCATCAGTGACCCAACAGGAGCCTACGAGCAGTACTTC.

The chain employs TRBV5-1 and TRBJ1-2; tentatively, D is TRBD1 (5 bases). The CDR3 spans 14 residues. Between the trimmed V and J ends, which lost 0 bases and 6 bases, there was a span of 12 bases. Germline V gives CDR1 SGHRS, CDR2 YFSETQ. The CDR3 region has the DNA TGCGCCAGCAGCTTGGAGCAGGGCGCGGATGGCTACACCTTC. It translates to CASSLEQGADGYTF.

This clonotype was seen repeatedly, ten times or more. J is TRBJ2-7 and V is TRBV6-2 or TRBV6-3; 13 bases are a match to TRBD2. CDR1 is MNHEY, CDR2 SVGEGT, per germline. With 4 bases clipped from V and 7 bases from J, the junction kept 7 bases outside the gene matches. The CDR3 runs to 15 residues. The CDR3 coding sequence is TGTGCCAGCAGTTCCGGACTAGCGGGAGAGCAGGAGCAGTACTTC. Translated, it gives CASSSGLAGEQEQYF.

The rearrangement uses TRBV11-2 and TRBJ2-7, with D possibly TRBD2 on 6 matching bases. The CDR3 contains 13 residues. Germline V lookup: CDR1 SGHAT, CDR2 FQNNGV. V gave up 5 bases and J gave up 2 bases, with 10 bases separating them. CDR3 nucleotide sequence: TGTGCCAGCAGCATCGGGAGTCCCTACGAGCAGTACTTC. It codes for CASSIGSPYEQYF.

Ten or more counts support this clonotype. This chain joins TRBV9 and TRBJ2-7; the D is unclear. The CDR3 consists of 15 residues. CDR1 is SGDLS, CDR2 YYNGEE, per germline. The ends were cut back, 4 bases at V and 2 bases at J, with 16 bases in the middle. The CDR3 spells CASSPLDGQTYEQYF. CDR3 coding DNA: TGTGCCAGCAGCCCCCTAGATGGCCAAACCTACGAGCAGTACTTC.

This rearrangement joins TRBV20-1 to TRBJ1-1, with D uncertain. The V end lost 5 bases, the J end lost 2 bases, and 15 bases lay between the germline ends. Germline CDR1 is DFQATT and CDR2 is SNEGSKA (reference sequence). The CDR3 runs 14 residues. Here the CDR3 reads CSAHDPAGNTEAFF. The CDR3 nucleotides are TGCAGTGCTCACGACCCGGCTGGAAACACTGAAGCTTTCTTT.

The chain joins TRBV24-1 to TRBJ2-1; 9 nucleotides align to TRBD1. Germline-derived CDR1 and CDR2 are KGHDR and SFDVKD. This CDR3 region has 14 residues. Unmatched junction bases numbered 6, after V lost 6 bases and J lost 7 bases. The CDR3: CATSLNRGLNEQFF. CDR3 bases: TGTGCCACCAGTCTAAACAGGGGGCTGAATGAGCAGTTCTTC.

A word on this clonotype: At one of its ends the junction is not consistent with the germline gene, which may arise from a read error. The J gene is TRBJ2-7, the V gene TRBV7-9; 7 nucleotides match TRBD2. Germline V gene data show CDR1 as SEHNR and CDR2 as FQNEAQ (reference sequence). CDR3 size: 11 residues. DNA for the CDR3: TGTGCCAGCAGCTGGGCGGGGGAGCTGTACTTC. Translating it yields CASSWAGELYF.

The chain joins TRBV2 to TRBJ1-3, with D hard to call. The CDR3 loop spans 19 amino acids. The germline gives CDR1 SNHLY, CDR2 FYNNEI. V lost 0 bases and J 0 bases, leaving 18 bases between the germline ends. The CDR3 DNA sequence: TGTGCCAGCAGTGAAGCGGAGCGCCAGCAGCCCGGCTCTGGAAACACCATATATTTT. This sequence encodes CASSEAERQQPGSGNTIYF.

The rearrangement joins TRBV20-1 to TRBJ1-5; the D gene is possibly TRBD1 (6 bases). Germline V gene sequence: CDR1 DFQATT, CDR2 SNEGSKA (reference sequence). The CDR3 sequence is 13 residues long. V lost 5 bases and J lost 4, with 12 bases in between. CDR3 amino acids: CSARTARNQPQHF. The DNA for the CDR3 is TGCAGTGCTCGGACAGCCCGTAATCAGCCCCAGCATTTT.

This clonotype has ten or more counts. This chain joins TRBV2 and TRBJ1-2; unclear D gene. The CDR3 runs to 13 residues. V lost 11 bases and J lost 7, with 20 bases in between. Germline CDR1 SNHLY, CDR2 FYNNEI. The CDR3 sequence is CAGTSVQAGGYTF. CDR3 nucleotide sequence: TGTGCCGGCACCTCGGTTCAAGCAGGTGGCTACACCTTC.

This clonotype has more than one count but fewer than ten. This chain links TRBV4-1 with TRBJ1-4; maybe TRBD1 (5 bases). V was pared by 6 bases and J by 3 bases, with 26 bases between. Germline V gene lookup returns CDR1 MGHRA and CDR2 YSYEKL. CDR3 length: 19 residues. DNA for the CDR3: TGCGCCAGCAGTCCAATCGGGACCCGAGACAGCATCTCTAATGAAAAACTGTTTTTT. Translating it yields CASSPIGTRDSISNEKLFF.

This clonotype was seen at least ten times. This rearrangement joins TRBV6-5 to TRBJ1-1; D is ambiguous. Trimming took off 4 bases at V and 4 bases at J, with 16 bases between the two ends. The CDR3 covers 15 residues. Per germline, CDR1 MNHEY and CDR2 SVGAGI. CDR3 amino acids: CASSSEPTGVTEAFF. The CDR3 region has the DNA TGTGCCAGCAGTTCCGAACCTACTGGGGTCACTGAAGCTTTCTTT.

This clonotype was seen at least ten times. J is TRBJ1-5 and V is TRBV7-8; 8 bases align to TRBD1. CDR3 length: 15 residues. With V trimmed by 1 base and J by 5 bases, 4 bases remained unmatched. Germline V gene data show CDR1 as SGHVS and CDR2 as FQNEAQ. The DNA of the CDR3 is TGTGCCAGCAGCTTAGGCAGGGGGCGCGATCAGCCCCAGCATTTT. Translation: CASSLGRGRDQPQHF.

In this sample, this clonotype turned up many times. This rearrangement joins TRBV12-3 or TRBV12-4 to TRBJ1-1; TRBD1 is a possible D gene (5 bases). This CDR3 has 15 residues. The V end lost 3 bases, the J end lost 2 bases, and 13 bases lay between the germline ends. CDR3 amino acids: CASSLGRDYNTEAFF. The CDR3 DNA reads as TGTGCCAGCAGTTTGGGCAGGGACTATAACACTGAAGCTTTCTTT.

DNA of the CDR3: TGTGCCAGCAGCCAGGGTTTGCACACTGAAGCTTTCTTT. Its translation is CASSQGLHTEAFF. The rearrangement uses TRBV5-6 and TRBJ1-1; D possibly corresponds to TRBD1 (5 bases). The germline V gene has CDR1 SGHDT and CDR2 YYEEEE. The CDR3 consists of 13 residues. V was clipped by 4 bases and J by 3 bases, with 10 bases between them. The entire variable domain, with the rest obtained from reference TRBV5-6 and TRBJ1-1, is as follows: DAGVTQSPTHLIKTRGQQVTLRCSPKSGHDTVSWYQQALGQGPQFIFQYYEEEERQRGNFPDRFSGHQFPNYSSELNVNALLLGDSALYLCASSQGLHTEAFFGQGTRLTVV.

This clonotype was detected ten times or more. The chain recombines TRBV12-3 or TRBV12-4 with TRBJ2-7; D is possibly TRBD1 or TRBD2 (5 bases each). V was cut by 3 bases and J by 0 bases, with 12 bases left in between. The CDR3 has 15 amino acids. CDR3 bases: TGTGCCAGCAGTTTTTCCGGGGCCCGCTCCTACGAGCAGTACTTC. Its protein is CASSFSGARSYEQYF.

CDR3 DNA sequence: TGCAGTGCTAGAAGCGTAGCGGACTACGAGCAGTACTTC. It codes for CSARSVADYEQYF. V and J are TRBV20-1 and TRBJ2-7, with D possibly matching TRBD2 (6 bases). Germline lookup yields CDR1 DFQATT and CDR2 SNEGSKA (reference sequence). Trimming pared 2 bases from V and 3 bases from J, leaving 11 bases between. The CDR3 is 13 residues long.

This chain connects TRBV5-1 to TRBJ2-2; D gene ambiguous. Trimming stripped 1 base from V and 8 bases from J, with 6 bases between. The CDR3 totals 12 residues. Germline V gene data show CDR1 as SGHRS and CDR2 as YFSETQ. CDR3 in DNA: TGCGCCAGCAGCTTGTTCCCAGGGGAGCTGTTTTTT. The encoded protein is CASSLFPGELFF.

The J gene is TRBJ1-2, the V gene TRBV24-1, with TRBD1 matching over 7 bases. The CDR3 consists of 15 residues. V lost 7 bases to trimming and J lost 3 bases; unmatched junction nucleotides: 10. Per germline, CDR1 KGHDR and CDR2 SFDVKD. The CDR3 DNA sequence: TGTGCCACCAGCTCTTCTGCTACAGGGGACTATGGCTACACCTTC. Protein product: CATSSSATGDYGYTF.

The chain joins TRBV9 to TRBJ1-5; D is unresolved. Deletions cut 0 bases from V and 4 bases from J, with 17 bases between. In germline, CDR1 is SGDLS, CDR2 YYNGEE. The CDR3 loop spans 17 amino acids. CDR3 loop: CASSVVSLAGGNQPQHF. DNA for the CDR3: TGTGCCAGCAGCGTAGTCTCGCTAGCGGGCGGGAATCAGCCCCAGCATTTT.

The chain carries TRBV7-3 and TRBJ2-1; TRBD1 matches 7 bases. Germline-derived CDR1 and CDR2 are SGHTA and FQGTGA. The trim removed 5 bases at V and 2 bases at J, leaving 6 bases unmatched. CDR3 size: 15 residues. DNA for the CDR3: TGTGCCAGCAGCAGACAGGGAATGCCCTACAATGAGCAGTTCTTC. The encoded protein is CASSRQGMPYNEQFF.

As for this clonotype: This may stem from a read error, because a much larger clone lies one nucleotide away. The chain joins TRBV7-8 to TRBJ1-1; weak D call: TRBD1 (5 bases). In germline, CDR1 is SGHVS, CDR2 FQNEAQ. The CDR3 has 12 residues. The chain's CDR3 is CASSLGRREALF. For the CDR3, the DNA is TGTGCCAGCAGCTTAGGTCGCAGGGAAGCTCTCTTT.

This chain uses TRBV4-2 with TRBJ2-7; unclear D gene. This CDR3 has 13 residues. Trimming took off 4 bases at V and 1 base at J, with 8 bases between the two ends. Germline V CDR1 and CDR2: LGHNA, YNFKEQ. The CDR3 here is CASSPSKSYEQYF. CDR3 bases: TGTGCCAGCAGCCCATCTAAATCCTACGAGCAGTACTTC.

This clonotype was observed a few times. Since a much larger clone is just one base distant, this may be a read error. The genes are TRBV25-1 and TRBJ2-6; no definite D call. The CDR3 is 12 amino acids. Germline loops: CDR1 MGHDK, CDR2 SYGVNS. The germline V and J ends were trimmed by 7 bases and 2 bases, with 3 bases remaining between them. The DNA for the CDR3 is TGTGCCAGCAATACTGGGGCCAACGTCCTGACTTTC. Protein: CASNTGANVLTF.